Presented here are 18 T cell receptor beta chains from one specimen sequenced in a study of cytomegalovirus exposure and HLA in healthy donors. Use of 60 Vbeta and 13 Jbeta primers characterized the PCR. Some clones are missing from TCRdb's copy, which holds only in-frame ones; the method was immunoSEQ multiplex PCR. The table lists around 190,000 clones, 60% to 85% of them singletons, with 1.1% in the top ten. Material for sequencing was PBMCs. These receptor sequences come from a middle-aged woman in good health and CMV-seronegative.

The chain combines TRBV5-6 with TRBJ2-5; D not resolved. In germline, CDR1 is SGHDT, CDR2 YYEEEE. Trimming pared 2 bases from V and 0 bases from J, leaving 5 bases between. This CDR3 is 13 amino acids long. The CDR3 sequence: CASSFPDQETQYF. Here the CDR3 DNA reads TGTGCCAGCAGCTTTCCCGACCAAGAGACCCAGTACTTC. Based on the CDR3 plus reference TRBV5-6 and TRBJ2-5, the full variable domain is DAGVTQSPTHLIKTRGQQVTLRCSPKSGHDTVSWYQQALGQGPQFIFQYYEEEERQRGNFPDRFSGHQFPNYSSELNVNALLLGDSALYLCASSFPDQETQYFGPGTRLLVL.

V is TRBV7-3 and J is TRBJ2-3, with 7 bases fitting TRBD2. Trimming removed 0 bases from V and 4 bases from J; junction bases left unmatched: 1. This CDR3 is 14 amino acids long. CDR1 and CDR2 (germline): SGHTA, FQGTGA. CDR3 amino acids: CASSLTGGPDTQYF. CDR3 nucleotide sequence: TGTGCCAGCAGCTTAACGGGAGGGCCAGATACGCAGTATTTT.

The chain has TRBV19 and TRBJ2-2; 9 positions agree with TRBD1. Germline lookup yields CDR1 LNHDA and CDR2 SQIVND (reference sequence). This CDR3 spans 13 amino acids. V shed 4 bases and J 6 bases; nucleotides not matched to a gene: 0. The chain's CDR3 is CASSRDRAGELFF. As DNA, the CDR3 is TGTGCCAGTAGTAGGGACAGGGCCGGGGAGCTGTTTTTT.

The rearrangement joins TRBV21-1 to TRBJ2-1; TRBD2 is the table's D call, not checked against the DNA. TRBV21-1 is recorded as a pseudogene. The CDR3 is made up of 19 amino acids. The CDR3 loop is CASSKGRASGSAHYNEQFF. CDR3 coding DNA: TGTGCCAGCAGCAAAGGGCGGGCTAGCGGGAGCGCCCATTACAATGAGCAGTTCTTC.

The V and J genes are TRBV30 and TRBJ2-3; weak D call: TRBD1 (6 bases). V was clipped by 2 bases and J by 4 bases, with 16 bases between them. Germline V gene data show CDR1 as GTSNPN and CDR2 as SVGIG (reference sequence). The CDR3 sequence is 15 residues long. DNA for the CDR3: TGTGCCTGGAGTTTGGGGGCGGCGTCGGCAGATACGCAGTATTTT. The encoded protein is CAWSLGAASADTQYF.

The V call is TRBV23-1, the J call TRBJ1-1, with D possibly matching TRBD1 (5 bases). TRBV23-1 carries the ORF label, with uncertain function. V lost 3 bases to trimming and J lost 0 bases, with 26 bases between them. The CDR3 totals 20 residues. This chain's CDR3 is CASSQPGARARGCLNTEAFF. The CDR3 nucleotides are TGCGCCAGCAGTCAGCCCGGGGCCCGGGCCCGGGGGTGTTTGAACACTGAAGCTTTCTTT.

The rearrangement joins TRBV27 to TRBJ2-2, with D perhaps matching TRBD2 (5 bases). Trimming removed 5 bases at V and 4 bases at J, with 8 bases between. CDR3 size: 13 residues. Germline V CDR1 and CDR2: MNHEY, SMNVEV (reference sequence). The CDR3 protein is CASSLSGTGELFF. DNA for the CDR3: TGTGCCAGCAGTCTAAGCGGCACCGGGGAGCTGTTTTTT.

This chain uses TRBV28 with TRBJ1-2; D is undetermined. CDR1 MDHEN and CDR2 SYDVKM come from the germline V gene. CDR3 length: 15 residues. The ends were cut back, 3 bases at V and 1 base at J, with 12 bases in the middle. CDR3 sequence (DNA): TGTGCCAGCAGTTTCGCCGCCAGGTATAACTATGGCTACACCTTC. Translation gives CASSFAARYNYGYTF.

CDR3 nucleotides: TGTGCCAGCAGCCCCAGGACAGTCGCAAATGAGCAGTTCTTC. It encodes CASSPRTVANEQFF. The chain couples TRBV11-3 to TRBJ2-1; TRBD1 might be the D (6 bases). This CDR3 is 14 amino acids long. V dropped 5 bases and J dropped 7 bases, with 15 bases sitting between them. Germline CDR1 reads SGHNT; CDR2 reads YENEEA. The variable domain in full, with the rest retrieved from reference TRBV11-3 and TRBJ2-1, is EAGVVQSPRYKIIEKKQPVAFWCNPISGHNTLYWYLQNLGQGPELLIRYENEEAVDDSQLPKDRFSAERLKGVDSTLKIQPAELGDSAVYLCASSPRTVANEQFFGPGTRLTVL.

This sequence joins TRBV11-1 and TRBJ2-1; 11 positions agree with TRBD2. V was clipped by 5 bases and J by 4 bases; unmatched bases: 4. This CDR3 region has 15 residues. In germline, CDR1 is SGHAT, CDR2 FQDESV (reference sequence). In nucleotides, the CDR3 is TGTGCCAGCAGCCGTACTAGCGGGAGTTACAATGAGCAGTTCTTC. Protein product: CASSRTSGSYNEQFF.

The chain combines TRBV4-3 with TRBJ2-2; 11 bases line up with TRBD2. Per the germline V gene, CDR1 is LGHNA and CDR2 is YSLEER. The V segment lost 3 bases and the J segment 6 bases; nucleotides outside the gene matches: 6. The CDR3 covers 16 residues. The chain's CDR3 is CASSHHSGRDPGELFF. The CDR3 DNA sequence: TGCGCCAGCAGCCACCATAGCGGGAGGGATCCCGGGGAGCTGTTTTTT.

V is TRBV4-1 and J is TRBJ1-5, with 7 nucleotides matching TRBD1. The CDR3 extends over 16 amino acids. V dropped 0 bases and J dropped 6; count of bases not matched to a gene: 8. Germline V gene lookup returns CDR1 MGHRA and CDR2 YSYEKL. CDR3 amino acids: CASSQEVTGAGQPQHF. In DNA, the CDR3 is TGCGCCAGCAGCCAAGAAGTCACAGGGGCGGGTCAGCCCCAGCATTTT.

The rearrangement joins TRBV18 to TRBJ1-1; 10 nucleotides agree with TRBD1. The CDR3 spans 15 residues. The junction had 7 bases not matched to a gene; V was cut back by 5 bases and J by 4 bases. Germline CDR1 KGHSH, CDR2 LQKENI. CDR3 in amino acids: CASSVRGQGSTEAFF. CDR3 coding DNA: TGTGCCAGCTCAGTCCGGGGACAGGGGAGCACTGAAGCTTTCTTT.

The rearrangement uses TRBV7-3 and TRBJ1-2; D not resolved. Trimming left V 6 bases short and J 8 bases short, with 16 bases between. In germline, CDR1 is SGHTA, CDR2 FQGTGA. This CDR3 comprises 13 residues. CDR3 in DNA: TGTGCCAGCAGTCCGGGAGGCGGTCGGGGCTACACCTTC. Its protein is CASSPGGGRGYTF.

This chain links TRBV18 with TRBJ1-1, with a possible D match to TRBD1 (6 bases). V dropped 3 bases and J dropped 5 bases, with 13 bases sitting between them. The germline gives CDR1 KGHSH, CDR2 LQKENI. This CDR3 comprises 14 residues. As DNA, the CDR3 is TGTGCCAGCTCACCTTTGGACAGAGGGACTGAAGCTTTCTTT. This encodes CASSPLDRGTEAFF.

This chain uses TRBV14 with TRBJ2-2; no clear D. Trimming took off 5 bases at V and 1 base at J, with 8 bases between the two ends. Germline values: CDR1 SGHDN, CDR2 FVKESK. The CDR3 has 14 amino acids. The CDR3 DNA sequence: TGTGCCAGCAGCTTCCAGATGAACACCGGGGAGCTGTTTTTT. This gives the protein CASSFQMNTGELFF.

The CDR3: CASRQTGRGRGEKLFF. CDR3 in DNA: TGTGCCAGCAGGCAAACCGGGAGGGGCCGCGGTGAAAAACTGTTTTTT. The chain recombines TRBV6-6 with TRBJ1-4, with D possibly being TRBD1 (5 bases). V gave up 6 bases and J gave up 7 bases, with 21 bases separating them. This CDR3 region has 16 residues. Germline loops: CDR1 MNHNY, CDR2 SVGAGI (reference sequence).

This chain connects TRBV4-3 to TRBJ1-4, with 7 bases aligning to TRBD1. J gave up 10 bases and V 0 bases, and 14 bases lay outside the gene matches. Looked up from germline, CDR1 is LGHNA and CDR2 is YSLEER. The length of the CDR3 is 17 residues. The CDR3 DNA reads TGCGCCAGCAGCCAAGAATCCCGAACCCAGGGGGGTGGAAAACTGTTTTTT. This translates into CASSQESRTQGGGKLFF.